The sequence of this T cell receptor beta chain was determined in a study of blood T cell repertoires in COVID-19. The overall study: The United States, Italy and Spain provided the acute and convalescent COVID-19 samples.

Germline values: CDR1 SGHRS, CDR2 YFSETQ. The CDR3 is made up of 17 amino acids. V was cut by 0 bases and J by 2 bases, with 17 bases left in between. Authors' analysis steps: Quantification of nucleated cells was approximated via reference gene primer amplification. Assay used: immunoSEQ multiplex PCR; TCRdb lists only in-frame clones, some missing. D and trimming were read from the DNA, whereas the V and J calls and clone size are those reported in that table. The sample contains tens of thousands of clones, 90% of which appear only once. The chain recombines TRBV5-1 with TRBJ1-1; D is uncertain. Sequenced: peripheral blood. The receptor comes from a man aged 50 to 60 with acute or convalescent COVID-19. The CDR3 loop reads CASSLAGLDSVNTEAFF. In nucleotides, the CDR3 is TGCGCCAGCAGCTTGGCCGGTCTGGACTCTGTAAACACTGAAGCTTTCTTT.